This T cell receptor beta chain was documented in a study of control samples from healthy donors and cancer patients. The CDR3 runs to 16 residues. Deletions cut 0 bases from V and 5 bases from J, with 16 bases between. From germline, CDR1 is ENHRY and CDR2 SYGVKD. The method was immunoSEQ multiplex PCR; TCRdb's version includes in-frame clones alone and lacks a portion of them. The data contain roughly 18,000 clones, 80% to 85% of them seen just once; the ten biggest clones take up 25% to 30%. The sequence was collected from a woman in her sixties or seventies with lung cancer. V gene TRBV10-3 combines with J gene TRBJ1-2; unclear D gene. The sequenced sample consisted of PBMCs. The CDR3 is CAISESRSSILYGYTF. CDR3 bases: TGTGCCATCAGTGAGTCTCGCAGCTCCATTCTTTATGGCTACACCTTC.